Below, one T cell receptor beta chain is given with its context. The sample belongs to a study of T cells in Graves' hyperthyroidism and ophthalmopathy. RNA transcripts served as the template for amplifying TCR beta CDR3 regions. HTBI primers were employed in a first-round RT-PCR of the TCR CDR3. TCRdb itself ran the multiplex PCR reads through MiXCR, one entry per CDR3 protein. The top ten hold roughly 30% of the sample, which has 700,000 to 850,000 distinct CDR3 sequences, approximately 36% seen once. Germline loops: CDR1 SQVTM, CDR2 ANQGSEA. The CDR3 loop spans 14 amino acids. The junction had 8 bases not matched to a gene; V was cut back by 7 bases and J by 4 bases.

The V call is TRBV29-1, the J call TRBJ1-1, with 11 bases fitting TRBD1. This receptor was obtained from a woman in her 40s with Graves' hyperthyroidism. Specimen: blood. The CDR3 here is CSAAGGTGGTEAFF. In DNA, the CDR3 is TGCAGCGCAGCGGGAGGGACAGGGGGCACTGAAGCTTTCTTT.